What follows are 26 T cell receptor beta chains derived from one specimen sequenced in a study of shared T cell receptors in the human thymus. Only in-frame clones appear in the TCRdb table, and some are missing; sequencing was by immunoSEQ multiplex PCR. The sample gives 65,000 to 70,000 clones, roughly 96% of which show up once; less than 0.04% is in the top ten. Sequencing input: thymocytes. The receptors here all came from a human donor.

The V gene is TRBV4-2, the J gene TRBJ2-1; D is unclear. Trimming took off 6 bases at V and 7 bases at J, with 28 bases between the two ends. The CDR3 sequence is 18 residues long. In germline, CDR1 is LGHNA, CDR2 YNFKEQ. The DNA of the CDR3 is TGTGCCAGCAGGGACGGATCGGTAGGGCGCACCCCGGCGAATGAGCAGTTCTTC. It codes for CASRDGSVGRTPANEQFF.

V and J are TRBV15 and TRBJ1-6; no clear D. The V end was cut by 4 bases, the J end by 6 bases, with 13 bases between. Per the germline V gene, CDR1 is LNHNV and CDR2 is YYDKDF (reference sequence). The CDR3 extends over 15 amino acids. The CDR3 loop reads CATSISRTFNSPLHF. CDR3 DNA sequence: TGTGCCACCAGCATTTCCCGGACCTTTAATTCACCCCTCCACTTT.

The V gene is TRBV30, the J gene TRBJ2-3; D possibly matches TRBD1 or TRBD2 (5 bases each). The germline V gene has CDR1 GTSNPN and CDR2 SVGIG (reference sequence). The CDR3 is made up of 13 amino acids. Trimming cost V 2 bases and J 2 bases, with 8 bases left between them. The CDR3 coding sequence is TGTGCCTGGAGTCAGGGAGTCACAGATACGCAGTATTTT. Its protein is CAWSQGVTDTQYF.

V and J are TRBV7-2 and TRBJ1-5, with a weak D call TRBD1 (5 bases). The germline V and J ends were trimmed by 1 base and 0 bases, with 19 bases remaining between them. Germline V gives CDR1 SGHTA, CDR2 FQGNSA. This CDR3 has 19 amino acids. CDR3 loop: CASSLEVGDYPHSNQPQHF. CDR3 nucleotide sequence: TGTGCCAGCAGCTTAGAGGTGGGGGATTATCCCCATAGCAATCAGCCCCAGCATTTT. Supplemented by reference TRBV7-2 and TRBJ1-5, the full variable domain reads GAGVSQSPSNKVTEKGKDVELRCDPISGHTALYWYRQSLGQGLEFLIYFQGNSAPDKSGLPSDRFSAERTGGSVSTLTIQRTQQEDSAVYLCASSLEVGDYPHSNQPQHFGDGTRLSIL.

This chain joins TRBV29-1 and TRBJ2-5, with D unresolved. V was trimmed by 2 bases and J by 5 bases, leaving 18 bases between them. This CDR3 is built from 15 residues. Germline lookup yields CDR1 SQVTM and CDR2 ANQGSEA. This chain's CDR3 is CSVELLVEIWETQYF. As DNA, the CDR3 is TGCAGCGTTGAACTCTTAGTAGAGATATGGGAGACCCAGTACTTC.

This clone was observed a single time. V usage is TRBV15 and J usage is TRBJ1-5, with 7 positions matching TRBD1. The CDR3 length is 18 residues. The J segment lost 0 bases and the V segment lost 1 base, leaving 9 bases of the junction unmatched. CDR1 LNHNV and CDR2 YYDKDF come from the germline V gene (reference sequence). CDR3 nucleotides: TGTGCCACCAGCAGAGGGGACAGCTTACAGACTAGCAATCAGCCCCAGCATTTT. Amino acid sequence: CATSRGDSLQTSNQPQHF.

In DNA, the CDR3 is TGTGCCAGTAAGGAGGGACCGGGACTCGAACATTCCTACAATGAGCAGTTCTTC. Its translation: CASKEGPGLEHSYNEQFF. The V gene is TRBV19, the J gene TRBJ2-1; maybe TRBD2 (6 bases). Trimming pared 7 bases from V and 1 base from J, leaving 23 bases between. The CDR3 is 18 amino acids. Germline CDR1 is LNHDA and CDR2 is SQIVND (reference sequence). Variable domain in full (rest from reference TRBV19 and TRBJ2-1): DGGITQSPKYLFRKEGQNVTLSCEQNLNHDAMYWYRQDPGQGLRLIYYSQIVNDFQKGDIAEGYSVSREKKESFPLTVTSAQKNPTAFYLCASKEGPGLEHSYNEQFFGPGTRLTVL.

This clone is a singleton in its sample. The V gene is TRBV27, the J gene TRBJ2-7; D remains unclear. The CDR3 contains 14 residues. Trimming pared 4 bases from V and 0 bases from J, leaving 10 bases between. The germline V gene encodes CDR1 MNHEY and CDR2 SMNVEV (reference sequence). The DNA of the CDR3 is TGTGCCAGCAGTTCCCCTAAGAGCTCCTACGAGCAGTACTTC. Its protein product is CASSSPKSSYEQYF.

The rearrangement joins TRBV6-6 to TRBJ1-1, with TRBD1 matching 10 bases. Losses at the gene ends were 5 bases for V and 3 bases for J; bases not matched to a gene: 6. CDR1 is MNHNY and CDR2 is SVGAGI in the germline V gene (reference sequence). The CDR3 loop spans 15 amino acids. The CDR3 protein is CASSTRQGADTEAFF. CDR3 nucleotide sequence: TGTGCCAGCAGTACCCGACAGGGGGCGGACACTGAAGCTTTCTTT.

This rearrangement joins TRBV28 to TRBJ2-4, with a tentative D call TRBD2 (6 bases). This CDR3 has 19 amino acids. Germline V gene sequence: CDR1 MDHEN, CDR2 SYDVKM. Trimming left V 4 bases short and J 6 bases short, with 28 bases between. The chain's CDR3 is CASSSEWRANKKALNIQYF. The CDR3, as DNA: TGTGCCAGCAGTTCCGAGTGGAGGGCAAATAAGAAAGCTCTAAACATTCAGTACTTC.

This chain connects TRBV5-6 to TRBJ1-2, with D unresolved. The CDR3 is made up of 16 amino acids. V was shortened by 5 bases and J by 2 bases, with 19 bases between the two germline ends. Looked up from germline, CDR1 is SGHDT and CDR2 is YYEEEE. CDR3 in amino acids: CASRKVFAGLNYGYTF. The CDR3 DNA sequence: TGTGCCAGCAGGAAGGTGTTCGCAGGACTAAACTATGGCTACACCTTC.

This chain links TRBV9 with TRBJ1-1, with D possibly TRBD1 on 5 matching bases. The CDR3 length is 14 residues. Trimming stripped 1 base from V and 1 base from J, with 8 bases between. Germline CDR1 SGDLS, CDR2 YYNGEE. The CDR3 spells CASSVSGRNTEAFF. CDR3 DNA sequence: TGTGCCAGCAGCGTATCAGGGCGGAACACTGAAGCTTTCTTT.

The chain couples TRBV6-4 to TRBJ2-3, with TRBD1 matching 9 bases. Germline assignment: CDR1 MRHNA and CDR2 SNTAGT. The CDR3 is 20 amino acids. The J segment lost 0 bases and the V segment lost 0 bases, leaving 13 bases of the junction unmatched. The CDR3 region is CASSDSDRGSYRSSTDTQYF. CDR3 nucleotides: TGTGCCAGCAGTGACTCTGACAGGGGGTCATATCGCTCTAGCACAGATACGCAGTATTTT.

The CDR3 reads CASSLSRLTNYGYTF. As DNA, the CDR3 is TGTGCCAGCAGCTTAAGCAGACTGACTAACTATGGCTACACCTTC. This chain joins TRBV7-2 and TRBJ1-2; the D is unclear. CDR1 and CDR2 from the germline V gene are SGHTA and FQGNSA. Trimming cost V 2 bases and J 0 bases, with 10 bases left between them. The CDR3 is 15 residues long.

This clone was recorded once. The chain recombines TRBV25-1 with TRBJ2-7; D is possibly TRBD1 or TRBD2 (5 bases each). The CDR3 is 15 amino acids. Germline V gene lookup returns CDR1 MGHDK and CDR2 SYGVNS. Trimming took off 3 bases at V and 5 bases at J, with 17 bases between the two ends. CDR3 amino acids: CASSDWLGEFDEQYF. CDR3 DNA sequence: TGTGCCAGCAGTGATTGGTTAGGGGAGTTCGACGAGCAGTACTTC.

This chain connects TRBV5-8 to TRBJ1-5; D is perhaps TRBD1 (5 bases). Germline values: CDR1 SGHTS, CDR2 YDEGEE. The CDR3 is 13 amino acids. Trimming took off 4 bases at V and 5 bases at J, with 10 bases between the two ends. CDR3 DNA: TGTGCCAGCAGCCCGGGGCTGGATCAGCCCCAGCATTTT. This codes for CASSPGLDQPQHF.

This clone has a handful of counts. The rearrangement uses TRBV7-9 and TRBJ1-3; 7 nucleotides agree with TRBD1. This CDR3 region has 16 residues. Losses at the gene ends were 4 bases for V and 7 bases for J; bases not matched to a gene: 13. In germline, CDR1 is SEHNR, CDR2 FQNEAQ (reference sequence). In nucleotides, the CDR3 is TGTGCCAGCAGCTCCCGGGACAGCTTCTGGAGGAACACCATATATTTT. Translated: CASSSRDSFWRNTIYF. The whole variable domain, remainder taken from reference TRBV7-9 and TRBJ1-3, is DTGVSQNPRHKITKRGQNVTFRCDPISEHNRLYWYRQTLGQGPEFLTYFQNEAQLEKSRLLSDRFSAERPKGSFSTLEIQRTEQGDSAMYLCASSSRDSFWRNTIYFGEGSWLTVV.

The CDR3 loop is CASSQGHRGPSTNEKLFF. The CDR3 nucleotides are TGCGCCAGCAGCCAAGGCCACAGGGGTCCCTCAACTAATGAAAAACTGTTTTTT. V and J are TRBV4-1 and TRBJ1-4, with 7 bases fitting TRBD1. The V segment lost 1 base and the J segment 0 bases; nucleotides outside the gene matches: 8. In germline, CDR1 is MGHRA, CDR2 YSYEKL. The CDR3 is 18 residues long.

The chain couples TRBV4-1 to TRBJ2-3; 14 nucleotides match TRBD2. With V trimmed by 1 base and J by 5 bases, 5 bases remained unmatched. Germline V gene sequence: CDR1 MGHRA, CDR2 YSYEKL. This CDR3 region has 17 residues. The CDR3 nucleotides are TGCGCCAGCAGCCAAGTCCGACTAGCGGGGGGGGTAGATACGCAGTATTTT. This gives the protein CASSQVRLAGGVDTQYF.

The V call is TRBV5-4, the J call TRBJ2-3, with 9 bases that match TRBD2. The germline CDR1 and CDR2 sequences are SGHNT and YYREEE (reference sequence). V was pared by 3 bases and J by 3 bases, with 11 bases of the junction left unmatched. CDR3 length equals 17 residues. The CDR3 reads CASSWVRRGGGTDTQYF. The CDR3 DNA is TGTGCCAGCAGCTGGGTGCGGCGGGGGGGAGGGACAGATACGCAGTATTTT.

The chain links TRBV5-6 to TRBJ2-5; TRBD2 agrees at 16 bases. Germline CDR1 reads SGHDT; CDR2 reads YYEEEE. V trimming: 4 bases; J trimming: 3 bases; junction bases outside the gene matches: 6. The CDR3 is 17 amino acids. The DNA for the CDR3 is TGTGCCAGCAGCCCGGGACTAGCGGGGGGGCGGGAAGAGACCCAGTACTTC. This sequence encodes CASSPGLAGGREETQYF.

The chain has TRBV5-1 and TRBJ2-5, with TRBD2 matching 12 bases. V trimming: 1 base; J trimming: 3 bases; junction bases outside the gene matches: 10. This CDR3 is built from 18 residues. Germline assignment: CDR1 SGHRS and CDR2 YFSETQ. The DNA of the CDR3 is TGCGCCAGCAGCTTGAAGGCTAGCGGGGGGGCCGGGGAAGAGACCCAGTACTTC. Encoded protein: CASSLKASGGAGEETQYF.

V gene TRBV5-1 combines with J gene TRBJ1-5; D possibly corresponds to TRBD1 (5 bases). The V and J ends lost 1 base and 1 base respectively, with 15 bases between them. CDR3 length: 17 residues. Looked up from germline, CDR1 is SGHRS and CDR2 is YFSETQ. The CDR3 DNA is TGCGCCAGCAGCTTGATCCCCAGCGGGGGGAGCAATCAGCCCCAGCATTTT. This encodes CASSLIPSGGSNQPQHF.

V and J are TRBV6-5 and TRBJ2-7, with D tentatively TRBD2 (5 bases). Trimming pared 6 bases from V and 3 bases from J, leaving 6 bases between. This CDR3 has 11 amino acids. From germline, CDR1 is MNHEY and CDR2 SVGAGI. The CDR3 loop reads CASREDYEQYF. CDR3 DNA: TGTGCCAGCAGGGAGGACTACGAGCAGTACTTC.

The rearrangement links TRBV4-3 to TRBJ1-5; D gene unclear. The ends were cut back, 0 bases at V and 4 bases at J, with 7 bases in the middle. The CDR3 spans 14 residues. Looked up from germline, CDR1 is LGHNA and CDR2 is YSLEER. The CDR3 DNA sequence: TGCGCCAGCAGCCAAGATTCCGGGAATCAGCCCCAGCATTTT. It yields the protein CASSQDSGNQPQHF.

The chain carries TRBV4-3 and TRBJ2-3; D is undetermined. The germline V gene has CDR1 LGHNA and CDR2 YSLEER. The CDR3 totals 14 residues. Between the trimmed V and J ends, which lost 4 bases and 6 bases, there was a span of 14 bases. CDR3 DNA: TGCGCCAGCAGCCCACTTCCCTCGGAGGATACGCAGTATTTT. This translates into CASSPLPSEDTQYF.